Listed here are 2 T cell receptor beta chains from one sample, sequenced in a study of blood T cell repertoires in COVID-19. Sequencing was performed with immunoSEQ multiplex PCR; in TCRdb, only in-frame clones are kept and a portion is missing. In the table there are some 210,000 clones, more than 80% of which are singletons. Source material: PBMCs or T cells enriched from blood (not recorded which). These receptors were taken from a man between 35 and 55 years old who had recovered from COVID-19.

A note on this clone: The same CDR3 can be traced to other DNA sequences in this sample. The V call is TRBV5-6, the J call TRBJ2-7; a possible D gene is TRBD2 (5 bases). V lost 0 bases to trimming and J lost 4 bases, with 8 bases between them. The CDR3 totals 13 residues. Per germline, CDR1 SGHDT and CDR2 YYEEEE. The CDR3: CASSLGTGYEQYF. CDR3 bases: TGTGCCAGCAGCTTGGGGACTGGTTACGAGCAGTACTTC.

Only a few counts were recorded for this clone. The chain carries TRBV27 and TRBJ1-2; D uncertain. The CDR3 covers 14 residues. Germline V gives CDR1 MNHEY, CDR2 SMNVEV (reference sequence). V lost 5 bases and J 4 bases, leaving 14 bases between the germline ends. CDR3 coding DNA: TGTGCCAGCAGTACGAATCGGAGGTCCTATGGCTACACCTTC. Translation gives CASSTNRRSYGYTF.